One and the same sample provided the 32 T cell receptor beta chains below, sequenced in a study of OX40 agonist ivuxolimab in advanced cancers. This table comes from immunoSEQ multiplex PCR, and its TCRdb copy is limited to in-frame clones, with some not included. The profile shows approximately 70,000 clones, approximately 80% of them singletons. The input for sequencing was CD4+ or CD8+ T cells sorted from blood, taken in a trial of the OX40 agonist ivuxolimab. The receptors here all came from an adult with an advanced solid tumor such as melanoma, head and neck, liver or kidney cancer.

This clone came up once. The chain uses TRBV5-4 and TRBJ2-3; 10 bases map to TRBD2. Losses at the gene ends were 3 bases for V and 0 bases for J; bases not matched to a gene: 4. Germline V lookup: CDR1 SGHNT, CDR2 YYREEE (reference sequence). This CDR3 region has 16 residues. CDR3 in DNA: TGTGCCAGCAGCTGGACTAGCGGACCCAGCACAGATACGCAGTATTTT. The encoded protein is CASSWTSGPSTDTQYF.

The rearrangement joins TRBV5-4 to TRBJ1-5; 9 positions agree with TRBD1. Germline trimming cut 4 bases from V and 2 bases from J; bases unmatched to any gene: 7. The germline gives CDR1 SGHNT, CDR2 YYREEE (reference sequence). This CDR3 spans 16 amino acids. CDR3 bases: TGTGCCAGCAGCACAGGGGGCGGGAGTGGCAATCAGCCCCAGCATTTT. Its translation is CASSTGGGSGNQPQHF.

V and J are TRBV7-2 and TRBJ2-1; 15 nucleotides match TRBD2. This CDR3 is 19 amino acids long. With V trimmed by 5 bases and J by 3 bases, 11 bases remained unmatched. CDR1 SGHTA and CDR2 FQGNSA come from the germline V gene. The CDR3 DNA reads as TGTGCCAGCAGCCTAAGAGCCGGGACTAGCGGGAGGCGCTACAATGAGCAGTTCTTC. This translates into CASSLRAGTSGRRYNEQFF. Looking up the rest from reference TRBV7-2 and TRBJ2-1 gives the full variable domain: GAGVSQSPSNKVTEKGKDVELRCDPISGHTALYWYRQSLGQGLEFLIYFQGNSAPDKSGLPSDRFSAERTGGSVSTLTIQRTQQEDSAVYLCASSLRAGTSGRRYNEQFFGPGTRLTVL.

The chain joins TRBV19 to TRBJ1-1, with 9 bases fitting TRBD1. CDR3 length equals 16 residues. With V trimmed by 7 bases and J by 0 bases, 9 bases remained unmatched. The germline CDR1 and CDR2 sequences are LNHDA and SQIVND (reference sequence). CDR3 protein: CASNPGQGPLNTEAFF. CDR3 coding DNA: TGTGCCAGTAATCCGGGACAGGGCCCTTTGAACACTGAAGCTTTCTTT.

To note about this clone: The junction shows a germline mismatch at one end, possibly a read error. The chain links TRBV2 to TRBJ1-4, with a weak D call TRBD1 (5 bases). This CDR3 has 15 residues. In germline, CDR1 is SNHLY, CDR2 FYNNEI. This chain's CDR3 is CASREGTLLNEKLFF. CDR3 sequence (DNA): TGTGCCAGCAGAGAAGGGACCCTCCTAAACGAAAAACTGTTTTTT.

The rearrangement links TRBV18 to TRBJ2-2; TRBD1 aligns across 7 bases. CDR3 length: 15 residues. Losses at the gene ends were 5 bases for V and 0 bases for J; bases not matched to a gene: 3. Per the germline V gene, CDR1 is KGHSH and CDR2 is LQKENI. CDR3: CASSSGTANTGELFF. CDR3 nucleotide sequence: TGTGCCAGCTCATCCGGGACAGCGAACACCGGGGAGCTGTTTTTT.

The chain couples TRBV7-2 to TRBJ2-5, with 13 bases fitting TRBD2. CDR1 and CDR2 from the germline V gene are SGHTA and FQGNSA. After removal of 5 bases from V and 5 bases from J, the junction contained 5 bases not matched to a gene. The CDR3 totals 15 residues. CDR3 sequence: CASSVGLAGLETQYF. The CDR3 DNA reads TGTGCCAGCAGCGTGGGACTAGCGGGATTGGAGACCCAGTACTTC.

V usage is TRBV10-3 and J usage is TRBJ2-1, with D possibly matching TRBD2 (5 bases). The germline V gene encodes CDR1 ENHRY and CDR2 SYGVKD. Trimming cost V 4 bases and J 7 bases, with 11 bases left between them. The CDR3 loop spans 13 amino acids. The CDR3 sequence: CAISAAAANEQFF. For the CDR3, the DNA is TGTGCCATCAGTGCCGCAGCGGCGAATGAGCAGTTCTTC.

This chain connects TRBV18 to TRBJ2-5, with D perhaps matching TRBD1 (6 bases). The CDR3 is 13 residues long. Germline V gives CDR1 KGHSH, CDR2 LQKENI. V lost 0 bases and J lost 7, with 9 bases in between. CDR3 amino acids: CASSPPLGATQYF. CDR3 nucleotides: TGTGCCAGCTCACCACCGCTGGGGGCGACCCAGTACTTC.

The genes are TRBV27 and TRBJ1-2; 9 positions match TRBD1. CDR3 length: 15 amino acids. With 5 bases clipped from V and 10 bases from J, the junction kept 14 bases outside the gene matches. Germline assignment: CDR1 MNHEY and CDR2 SMNVEV (reference sequence). The CDR3 sequence is CASSPRWGQGVDYTF. The CDR3 DNA is TGTGCCAGCAGTCCTAGGTGGGGACAGGGTGTTGACTACACCTTC.

The chain uses TRBV6-6 and TRBJ2-7, with TRBD1 matching 8 bases. Germline assignment: CDR1 MNHNY and CDR2 SVGAGI (reference sequence). The CDR3 is 16 residues long. V gave up 0 bases and J gave up 3 bases; unmatched junction bases: 7. CDR3 in amino acids: CASSYSQGVHLYEQYF. For the CDR3, the DNA is TGTGCCAGCAGTTACTCACAGGGGGTTCACCTCTACGAGCAGTACTTC.

Only one count was recorded for this clone. The chain links TRBV29-1 to TRBJ2-2; D remains unclear. The germline CDR1 and CDR2 sequences are SQVTM and ANQGSEA. Trimming shortened V by 0 bases and J by 5 bases, and 10 bases separated the two germline ends. The CDR3 contains 14 residues. The CDR3 nucleotides read TGCAGCGTTGAAGATCTTGCAGATACCGGGGAGCTGTTTTTT. Amino acid sequence: CSVEDLADTGELFF.

The chain employs TRBV6-5 and TRBJ2-5; 13 bases map to TRBD2. Germline trimming cut 0 bases from V and 10 bases from J; bases unmatched to any gene: 8. CDR3 size: 16 residues. Germline CDR1 is MNHEY and CDR2 is SVGAGI. CDR3 in DNA: TGTGCCAGCAGTTACTCGATGGGACTAGCGGGAAACTACCAGTACTTC. As protein: CASSYSMGLAGNYQYF.

The J gene is TRBJ1-2, the V gene TRBV6-5; no clear D. V was trimmed by 4 bases and J by 1 base, leaving 13 bases between them. Germline CDR1 is MNHEY and CDR2 is SVGAGI. This CDR3 spans 15 amino acids. Written as DNA, the CDR3 is TGTGCCAGCAGTTCCGCGCGCGGGTTTAACTATGGCTACACCTTC. This gives the protein CASSSARGFNYGYTF.

This clone was counted only a few times. The rearrangement joins TRBV28 to TRBJ2-5; D gene unclear. The V end lost 8 bases, the J end lost 0 bases, and 10 bases lay between the germline ends. Looked up from germline, CDR1 is MDHEN and CDR2 is SYDVKM. The length of the CDR3 is 13 residues. CDR3 amino acids: CASHGRHQETQYF. The CDR3 DNA follows: TGTGCCAGCCACGGACGTCACCAAGAGACCCAGTACTTC.

CDR3 DNA: TGTGCCTGGAGTGCCCCCAGAGGGCAGGGGTCGCGGTCTCAATACTACGAGCAGTACTTC. This translates into CAWSAPRGQGSRSQYYEQYF. The V gene is TRBV30, the J gene TRBJ2-7; D is possibly TRBD1 (6 bases). Per germline, CDR1 GTSNPN and CDR2 SVGIG (reference sequence). The CDR3 consists of 20 residues. V was clipped by 1 base and J by 3 bases, with 31 bases between them.

This clone turned up a few times. This chain connects TRBV29-1 to TRBJ1-5; D might be TRBD1 (6 bases). Germline CDR1 is SQVTM and CDR2 is ANQGSEA. The V end lost 3 bases, the J end lost 5 bases, and 11 bases lay between the germline ends. The CDR3 contains 13 residues. The CDR3 DNA follows: TGCAGCGTTGAGGGGGGCGGCGATCAGCCCCAGCATTTT. As protein: CSVEGGGDQPQHF.

The V and J genes are TRBV5-1 and TRBJ1-1; the D gene is possibly TRBD1 (6 bases). The germline gives CDR1 SGHRS, CDR2 YFSETQ. V shed 0 bases and J shed 0 bases, with 9 bases lying between them. The CDR3 length is 15 residues. CDR3 sequence reads: CASSLAGGMNTEAFF. Here the CDR3 DNA reads TGCGCCAGCAGCTTGGCGGGGGGCATGAACACTGAAGCTTTCTTT.

The CDR3 nucleotides are TGTGCCAGCAGCTTGGGAGACTTTACCCAGTACTTC. Amino acid sequence: CASSLGDFTQYF. The V and J genes are TRBV7-2 and TRBJ2-5, with D tentatively TRBD2 (5 bases). The length of the CDR3 is 12 residues. The germline gives CDR1 SGHTA, CDR2 FQGNSA. V dropped 3 bases and J dropped 8 bases, with 10 bases sitting between them.

The table lists this clone with a count of one. The chain joins TRBV10-3 to TRBJ1-4; tentatively, D is TRBD1 (5 bases). The CDR3 is 15 amino acids. Germline V gene lookup returns CDR1 ENHRY and CDR2 SYGVKD. V gave up 10 bases and J gave up 1 base, with 16 bases separating them. In nucleotides, the CDR3 is TGTGCCACCTACCCTGGGGGAGGAACTAATGAAAAACTGTTTTTT. It is translated as CATYPGGGTNEKLFF.

V and J are TRBV18 and TRBJ1-6; unclear D gene. Trimming removed 4 bases at V and 6 bases at J, with 13 bases between. Germline V lookup: CDR1 KGHSH, CDR2 LQKENI. There are 15 residues in the CDR3. This CDR3 is CASSQTEAINSPLHF. The CDR3 coding sequence is TGTGCCAGCTCACAGACCGAGGCAATTAATTCACCCCTCCACTTT.

The gene calls are TRBV11-2 and TRBJ2-5; TRBD2 matches 8 bases. The CDR3 totals 15 residues. V trimming: 4 bases; J trimming: 4 bases; junction bases outside the gene matches: 8. Germline values: CDR1 SGHAT, CDR2 FQNNGV. CDR3 nucleotides: TGTGCCAGCAGCTCCTGGACTAGCCGGGGAGAGACCCAGTACTTC. Translating gives CASSSWTSRGETQYF.

This chain uses TRBV6-5 with TRBJ2-1; 11 nucleotides line up with TRBD2. Germline-derived CDR1 and CDR2 are MNHEY and SVGAGI. V was clipped by 4 bases and J by 9 bases; unmatched bases: 8. The CDR3 has 15 amino acids. DNA of the CDR3: TGTGCCAGCAGTTTTAGCGGGAGGGGAGTGGCTGAGCAGTTCTTC. Its translation is CASSFSGRGVAEQFF.

This chain's CDR3 is CASSIQSLETQYF. The CDR3 DNA follows: TGTGCCAGTAGTATTCAGTCTCTGGAGACCCAGTACTTC. The rearrangement uses TRBV19 and TRBJ2-5; D remains ambiguous. The CDR3 has 13 amino acids. The V end lost 3 bases, the J end lost 5 bases, and 10 bases lay between the germline ends. Germline CDR1 reads LNHDA; CDR2 reads SQIVND (reference sequence).

V gene TRBV4-3 combines with J gene TRBJ2-7, with no clear D. This CDR3 region has 13 residues. Germline-derived CDR1 and CDR2 are LGHNA and YSLEER. Trimming took off 0 bases at V and 4 bases at J, with 7 bases between the two ends. The DNA of the CDR3 is TGCGCCAGCAGCCAAGATGGCAGTTACGAGCAGTACTTC. This encodes CASSQDGSYEQYF.

This clone occurred once. V and J are TRBV29-1 and TRBJ2-3, with TRBD2 identical over 11 bases. Per germline, CDR1 SQVTM and CDR2 ANQGSEA. Trimming removed 5 bases from V and 2 bases from J; junction bases left unmatched: 6. The CDR3 spans 15 residues. This CDR3 is CSVRGTSGDTDTQYF. Here the CDR3 DNA reads TGCAGCGTTAGGGGGACTAGCGGAGACACAGATACGCAGTATTTT.

This clone occurred once. The rearrangement links TRBV27 to TRBJ2-3; a weak D match, TRBD2 (6 bases). This CDR3 comprises 17 residues. V gave up 0 bases and J gave up 3 bases, with 16 bases separating them. Germline CDR1 reads MNHEY; CDR2 reads SMNVEV (reference sequence). The CDR3 sequence is CASSLSIREIRTDTQYF. The CDR3 DNA follows: TGTGCCAGCAGTTTATCCATACGGGAGATTAGGACAGATACGCAGTATTTT.

The chain uses TRBV7-9 and TRBJ2-5, with 7 nucleotides matching TRBD1. Germline values: CDR1 SEHNR, CDR2 FQNEAQ (reference sequence). Unmatched junction bases numbered 10, after V lost 1 base and J lost 5 bases. This CDR3 is built from 16 residues. In nucleotides, the CDR3 is TGTGCCAGCAGCTTAGTGGCAGGGGGTCCCGGGGAGACCCAGTACTTC. It encodes CASSLVAGGPGETQYF.

This rearrangement joins TRBV19 to TRBJ2-7; D is undetermined. The CDR3 runs 15 residues. Between the trimmed V and J ends, which lost 4 bases and 0 bases, there was a span of 13 bases. CDR1 is LNHDA, CDR2 SQIVND, per germline (reference sequence). The CDR3 reads CASSNRTVSSYEQYF. The CDR3, as DNA: TGTGCCAGTAGTAACCGGACGGTCAGCTCCTACGAGCAGTACTTC.

The chain links TRBV7-2 to TRBJ2-1; TRBD2 agrees at 8 bases. V dropped 5 bases and J dropped 16; count of bases not matched to a gene: 16. Germline values: CDR1 SGHTA, CDR2 FQGNSA. CDR3 length: 14 amino acids. The CDR3 DNA follows: TGTGCCAGCAGCCCGACGACTAGTTTCGGGGGGGGTTTCTTC. Translation: CASSPTTSFGGGFF.

The chain joins TRBV7-9 to TRBJ2-2, with a possible D match to TRBD2 (5 bases). The germline CDR1 and CDR2 sequences are SEHNR and FQNEAQ (reference sequence). The CDR3 loop spans 14 amino acids. V lost 1 base, J lost 6 bases, and 9 bases lay in between. This CDR3 reads CASSLGSGSGELFF. The CDR3 nucleotides read TGTGCCAGCAGCTTAGGTTCGGGGTCCGGGGAGCTGTTTTTT. The full variable domain, its missing parts supplied by reference TRBV7-9 and TRBJ2-2, is DTGVSQNPRHKITKRGQNVTFRCDPISEHNRLYWYRQTLGQGPEFLTYFQNEAQLEKSRLLSDRFSAERPKGSFSTLEIQRTEQGDSAMYLCASSLGSGSGELFFGEGSRLTVL.

V gene TRBV11-2 combines with J gene TRBJ2-5; D possibly corresponds to TRBD2 (6 bases). This CDR3 spans 16 amino acids. Germline CDR1 reads SGHAT; CDR2 reads FQNNGV. V gave up 4 bases and J gave up 1 base, with 16 bases separating them. Here the CDR3 DNA reads TGTGCCAGCAGCTCTTTTCCCGCGGGGCCCCAAGAGACCCAGTACTTC. Encoded protein: CASSSFPAGPQETQYF. The whole variable domain, filled in from reference TRBV11-2 and TRBJ2-5, reads EAGVAQSPRYKIIEKRQSVAFWCNPISGHATLYWYQQILGQGPKLLIQFQNNGVVDDSQLPKDRFSAERLKGVDSTLKIQPAKLEDSAVYLCASSSFPAGPQETQYFGPGTRLLVL.